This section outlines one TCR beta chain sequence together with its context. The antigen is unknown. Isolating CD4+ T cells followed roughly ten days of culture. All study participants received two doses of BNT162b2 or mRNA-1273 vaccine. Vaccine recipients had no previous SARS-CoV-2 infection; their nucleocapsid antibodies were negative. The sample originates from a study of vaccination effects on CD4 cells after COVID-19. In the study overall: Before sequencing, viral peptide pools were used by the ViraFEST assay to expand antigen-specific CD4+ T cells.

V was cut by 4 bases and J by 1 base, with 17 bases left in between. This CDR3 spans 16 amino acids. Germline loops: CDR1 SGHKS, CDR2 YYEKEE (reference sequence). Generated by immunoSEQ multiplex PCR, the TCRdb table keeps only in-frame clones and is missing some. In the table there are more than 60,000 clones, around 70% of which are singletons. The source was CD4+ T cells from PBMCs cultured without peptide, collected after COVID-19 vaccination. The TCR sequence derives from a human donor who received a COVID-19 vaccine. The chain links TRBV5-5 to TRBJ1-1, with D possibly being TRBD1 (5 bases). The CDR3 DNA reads TGTGCCAGCAGCCGATCCTGGGAACAGGAGAACACTGAAGCTTTCTTT. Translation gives CASSRSWEQENTEAFF.